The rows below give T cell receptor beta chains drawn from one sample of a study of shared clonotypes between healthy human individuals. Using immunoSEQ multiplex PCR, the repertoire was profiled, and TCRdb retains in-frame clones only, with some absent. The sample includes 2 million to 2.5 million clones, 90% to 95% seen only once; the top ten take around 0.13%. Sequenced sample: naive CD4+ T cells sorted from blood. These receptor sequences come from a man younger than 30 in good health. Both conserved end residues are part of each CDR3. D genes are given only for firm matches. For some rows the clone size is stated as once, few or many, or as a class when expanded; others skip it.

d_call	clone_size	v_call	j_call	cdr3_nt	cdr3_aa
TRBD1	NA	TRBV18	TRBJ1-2	TGTGCCAGCTCACCACGGTCGACAGGGACCAACTATGGCTACACCTTC	CASSPRSTGTNYGYTF
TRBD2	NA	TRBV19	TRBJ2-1	TGTGCCAGTAGTATTGTTAGCGGGAGGGCGTACAATGAGCAGTTCTTC	CASSIVSGRAYNEQFF
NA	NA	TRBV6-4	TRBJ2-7	TGTTCTCAGGGACGGTTCTCCTACGAGCAGTACTTC	CSQGRFSYEQYF
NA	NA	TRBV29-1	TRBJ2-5	TGCAGCGTTGAAGACAGGAGGACCCAGTACTTC	CSVEDRRTQYF
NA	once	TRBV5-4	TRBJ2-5	TGTGCCAGCAGCTTAAGTTTCGTCCGGGGGACCCAGTACTTC	CASSLSFVRGTQYF
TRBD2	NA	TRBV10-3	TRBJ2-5	TGTGCCATCAGCCCGGGGGAGGGAGAGACCCAGTACTTC	CAISPGEGETQYF
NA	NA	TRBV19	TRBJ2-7	TGTGCCAGTAGTATCAAGGGGAGCTCCTACGAGCAGTACTTC	CASSIKGSSYEQYF
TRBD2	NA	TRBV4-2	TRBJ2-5	TGTGCCAGCAGCCAAGAAGGAGCGGGGACTAGCCGCGGGACCCAGTACTTC	CASSQEGAGTSRGTQYF
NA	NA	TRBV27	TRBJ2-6	TGTGCCAGCAGCGGGGATTCTGGGGCCAACGTCCTGACTTTC	CASSGDSGANVLTF
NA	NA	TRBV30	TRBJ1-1	TGTGCCTGGAGTGCACAGGGACTTAACACTGAAGCTTTCTTT	CAWSAQGLNTEAFF
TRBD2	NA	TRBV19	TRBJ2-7	TGTGCCAGTACCTCCTCGACTAGCGGGAGAAGCGAGCAGTACTTC	CASTSSTSGRSEQYF
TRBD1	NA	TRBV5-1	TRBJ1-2	TGCGCCAGCAGCTTGGCCGCGGGACAGGGTGACTATGGCTACACCTTC	CASSLAAGQGDYGYTF
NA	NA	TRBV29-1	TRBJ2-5	TGCAGCGCCCGAACTAGGGGGGCCCAAGAGACCCAGTACTTC	CSARTRGAQETQYF
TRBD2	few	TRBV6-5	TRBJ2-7	TGTGCCAGCACCGACTTCGCGGGAGAACAGTACTTC	CASTDFAGEQYF
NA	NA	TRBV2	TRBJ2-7	TGTGCCAGCAGTGAAGTGGTCCCCGGGGGAGGCTACGAGCAGTACTTC	CASSEVVPGGGYEQYF
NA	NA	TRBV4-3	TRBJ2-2	TGCGCCAGCAGCCAAGAGACCCAGCCCGGGGAGCTGTTTTTT	CASSQETQPGELFF
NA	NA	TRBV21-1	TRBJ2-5	TGTGCCAGCAGGGATACTAGGGACAGGGCCTACCAAGAGACCCAGTACTTC	CASRDTRDRAYQETQYF
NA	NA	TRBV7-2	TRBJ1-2	TGTGCCAGCAGCCGCCCTCCAGGATCGGAAGGCTACACCTTC	CASSRPPGSEGYTF
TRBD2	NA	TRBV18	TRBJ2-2	TGTGCCAGCTCACGATCTAGCGGGAGAGAGTGGGAGCTGTTTTTT	CASSRSSGREWELFF
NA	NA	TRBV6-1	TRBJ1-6	TGTGCCAGCAGTGGGACAGTATTCATCGCTAATTCACCCCTCCACTTT	CASSGTVFIANSPLHF
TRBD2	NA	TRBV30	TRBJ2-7	TGTGCCTGGAGTACGCTGTACGGGGGGTCGGCCTACGAGCAGTACTTC	CAWSTLYGGSAYEQYF
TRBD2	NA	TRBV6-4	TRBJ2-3	TGTGCCAGCTCAACTAGCGGAAACACAGATACGCAGTATTTT	CASSTSGNTDTQYF
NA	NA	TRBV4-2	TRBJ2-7	TGTGCCAGCAGCCAAGATCCGCTAGCTACCGACGAGCAGTACTTC	CASSQDPLATDEQYF
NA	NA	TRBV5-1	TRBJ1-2	TGCGCCAGCAGCTTGCCCCGGGACGGAGTGCCCTCTAACTATGGCTACACCTTC	CASSLPRDGVPSNYGYTF
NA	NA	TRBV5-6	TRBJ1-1	TGTGCCAGCAGCTTGGTAGGGACAAAGATGAACACTGAAGCTTTCTTT	CASSLVGTKMNTEAFF
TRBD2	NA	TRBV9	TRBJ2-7	TGTGCCAGCAGCGGGAGACTAGCGGGTGAGCAGTACTTC	CASSGRLAGEQYF
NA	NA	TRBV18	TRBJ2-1	TGTGCCAGCTCACCACCGGTAAGAGGGTCCTACAATGAGCAGTTCTTC	CASSPPVRGSYNEQFF
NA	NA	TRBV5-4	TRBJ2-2	TGTGCCAGCAGCTGGGAGAGCACCGGGGAGCTGTTTTTT	CASSWESTGELFF
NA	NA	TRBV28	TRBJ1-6	TGTGCCAGCAGCTCGACCGGGACCGTGATGTCACCCCTCCACTTT	CASSSTGTVMSPLHF
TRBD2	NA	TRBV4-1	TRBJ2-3	TGCGCCAGCAGCCAATTCCTAGCGGGAGGGCCCTCCACAGATACGCAGTATTTT	CASSQFLAGGPSTDTQYF
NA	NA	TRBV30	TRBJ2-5	TGTGCCTGGAGGGAGGCAGGGGTGGAGACCCAGTACTTC	CAWREAGVETQYF
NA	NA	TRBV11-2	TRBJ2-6	TGTGCCAGCAGCTTGTCGGGTTCTGGGGCCAACGTCCTGACTTTC	CASSLSGSGANVLTF
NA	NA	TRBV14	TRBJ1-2	TGTGCCAGCAGCCAAGGCTGGATCGGGGACTATGGCTACACCTTC	CASSQGWIGDYGYTF
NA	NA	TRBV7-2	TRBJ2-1	TGTGCCAGCAGCTTAGCGATCCACAATGAGCAGTTCTTC	CASSLAIHNEQFF
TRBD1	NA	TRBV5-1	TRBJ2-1	TGCGCCAGCAGCTTGGCACTGGGACAGGGGATCTACAATGAGCAGTTCTTC	CASSLALGQGIYNEQFF
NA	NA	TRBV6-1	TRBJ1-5	TGTGCCAGCAGTCAAGAGGGAGTGGGTGGCGCCCTGTCCCGTCTCAATCAGCCCCAGCATTTT	CASSQEGVGGALSRLNQPQHF
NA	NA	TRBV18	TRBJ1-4	TGTGCCAGCTCACCACAGGGACGGGGTGAAAAACTGTTTTTT	CASSPQGRGEKLFF
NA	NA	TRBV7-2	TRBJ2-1	TGTGCCAGCAGCCTACAGGGCTTGGTAAATGAGCAGTTCTTC	CASSLQGLVNEQFF
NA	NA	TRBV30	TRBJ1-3	TGTGCCCAAAGCCGGGACTCTGGAAACACCATATATTTT	CAQSRDSGNTIYF
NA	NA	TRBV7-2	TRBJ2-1	TGTGCCAGCAGCTTGTTGTTCCAGGTTAATGAGCAGTTCTTC	CASSLLFQVNEQFF
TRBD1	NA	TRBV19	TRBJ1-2	TGTGCCAGTACCCTGACAGGGGGCGCGCCGGCCCGCTATGGCTACACCTTC	CASTLTGGAPARYGYTF
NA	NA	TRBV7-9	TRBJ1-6	TGTGCCAGCAGCTTATATGGCAATTCACCCCTCCACTTT	CASSLYGNSPLHF
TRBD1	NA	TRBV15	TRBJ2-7	TGTGCCACCAGCAGGGGCCCGGGACAGTCCGTCTACGAGCAGTACTTC	CATSRGPGQSVYEQYF
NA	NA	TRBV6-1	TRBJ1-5	TGTGCCAGCAGTGAAATAATCCGGTTTTATAGCAATCAGCCCCAGCATTTT	CASSEIIRFYSNQPQHF
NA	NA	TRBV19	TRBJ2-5	TGTGCCAGTAGTGGGGGCAGGGGACCCAAAGAGACCCAGTACTTC	CASSGGRGPKETQYF
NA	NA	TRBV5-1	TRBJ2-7	TGCGCCAGCAGCTTGGGGCGGGACTACGAGCAGTACTTC	CASSLGRDYEQYF
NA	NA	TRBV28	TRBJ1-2	TGTGCCAGCAGTCCGATGGGACGAAACGATGGCTACACCTTC	CASSPMGRNDGYTF
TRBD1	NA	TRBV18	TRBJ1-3	TGTGCCAGCTCATCGGACAGGAGCTCTGGAAACACCATATATTTT	CASSSDRSSGNTIYF